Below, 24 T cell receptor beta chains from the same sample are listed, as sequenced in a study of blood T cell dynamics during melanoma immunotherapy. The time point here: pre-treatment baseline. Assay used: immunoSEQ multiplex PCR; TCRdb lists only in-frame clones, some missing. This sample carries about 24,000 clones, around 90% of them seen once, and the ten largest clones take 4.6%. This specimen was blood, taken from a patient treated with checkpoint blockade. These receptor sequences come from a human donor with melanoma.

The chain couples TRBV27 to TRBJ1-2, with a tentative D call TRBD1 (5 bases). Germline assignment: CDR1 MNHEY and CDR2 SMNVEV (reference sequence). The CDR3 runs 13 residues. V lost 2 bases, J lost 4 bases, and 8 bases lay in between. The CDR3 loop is CASSLRDGYGYTF. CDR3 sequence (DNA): TGTGCCAGCAGTTTAAGGGACGGCTATGGCTACACCTTC.

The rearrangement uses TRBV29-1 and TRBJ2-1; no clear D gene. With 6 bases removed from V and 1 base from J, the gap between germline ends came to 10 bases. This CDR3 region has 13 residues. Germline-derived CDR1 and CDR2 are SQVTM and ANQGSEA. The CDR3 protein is CSVWQPSYNEQFF. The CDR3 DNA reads TGCAGCGTGTGGCAGCCGTCCTACAATGAGCAGTTCTTC.

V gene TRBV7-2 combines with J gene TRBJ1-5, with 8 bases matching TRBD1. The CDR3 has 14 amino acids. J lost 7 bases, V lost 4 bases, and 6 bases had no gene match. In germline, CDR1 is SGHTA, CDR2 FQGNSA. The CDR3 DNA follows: TGTGCCAGCAGCTCTCAGGGGGCCGGACAGCCCCAGCATTTT. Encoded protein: CASSSQGAGQPQHF.

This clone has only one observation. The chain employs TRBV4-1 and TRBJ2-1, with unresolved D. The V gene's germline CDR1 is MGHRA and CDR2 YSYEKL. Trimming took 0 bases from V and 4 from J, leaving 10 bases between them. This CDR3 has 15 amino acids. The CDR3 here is CASSQDSPGYNEQFF. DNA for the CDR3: TGCGCCAGCAGCCAAGATTCTCCCGGATACAATGAGCAGTTCTTC.

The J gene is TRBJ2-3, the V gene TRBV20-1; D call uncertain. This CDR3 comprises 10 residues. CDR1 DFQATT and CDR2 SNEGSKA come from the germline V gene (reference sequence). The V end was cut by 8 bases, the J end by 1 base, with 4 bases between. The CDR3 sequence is CSPGTDTQYF. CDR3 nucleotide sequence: TGCAGTCCGGGCACAGATACGCAGTATTTT.

CDR3 in amino acids: CASSLEGVEQFF. The CDR3 DNA follows: TGCGCCAGCAGCTTGGAAGGGGTTGAGCAGTTCTTC. This rearrangement joins TRBV5-1 to TRBJ2-1, with D tentatively TRBD1 (5 bases). CDR3 length: 12 amino acids. Per germline, CDR1 SGHRS and CDR2 YFSETQ. Deletions cut 0 bases from V and 9 bases from J, with 7 bases between.

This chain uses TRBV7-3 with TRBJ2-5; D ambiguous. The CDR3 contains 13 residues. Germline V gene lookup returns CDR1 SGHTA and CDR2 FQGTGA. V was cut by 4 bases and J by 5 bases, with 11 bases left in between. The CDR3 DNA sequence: TGTGCCAGCAGCTCCACCTTTACGGAGACCCAGTACTTC. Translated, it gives CASSSTFTETQYF.

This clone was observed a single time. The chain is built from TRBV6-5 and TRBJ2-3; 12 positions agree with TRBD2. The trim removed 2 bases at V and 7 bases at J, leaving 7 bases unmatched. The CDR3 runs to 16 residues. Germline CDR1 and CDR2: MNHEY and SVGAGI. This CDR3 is CASSYGGLAGIHTQYF. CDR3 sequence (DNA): TGTGCCAGCAGTTACGGTGGACTAGCGGGGATTCATACGCAGTATTTT.

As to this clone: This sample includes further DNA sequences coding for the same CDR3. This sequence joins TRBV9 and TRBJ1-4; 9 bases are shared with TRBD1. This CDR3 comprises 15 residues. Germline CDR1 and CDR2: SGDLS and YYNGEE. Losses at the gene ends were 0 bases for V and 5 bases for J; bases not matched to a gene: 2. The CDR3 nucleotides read TGTGCCAGCAGCGTAGGGGACAGGGAAAATGAAAAACTGTTTTTT. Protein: CASSVGDRENEKLFF.

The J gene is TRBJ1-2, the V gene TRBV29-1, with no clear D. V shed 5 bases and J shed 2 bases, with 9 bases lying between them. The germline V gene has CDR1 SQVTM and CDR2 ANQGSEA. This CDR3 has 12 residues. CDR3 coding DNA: TGCAGCGTTCAGGTCTTAAACTATGGCTACACCTTC. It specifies CSVQVLNYGYTF.

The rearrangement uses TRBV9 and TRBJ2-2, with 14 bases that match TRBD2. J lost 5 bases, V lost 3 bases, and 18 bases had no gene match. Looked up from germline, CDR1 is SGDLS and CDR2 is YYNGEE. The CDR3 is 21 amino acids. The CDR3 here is CASSASLTGTSGSPITGELFF. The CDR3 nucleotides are TGTGCCAGCAGCGCATCATTGACGGGGACTAGCGGGAGTCCTATAACCGGGGAGCTGTTTTTT.

CDR3: CASSSGQPGGNEQFF. The CDR3 DNA sequence: TGTGCCAGCAGCTCTGGACAGCCGGGGGGGAATGAGCAGTTCTTC. The chain links TRBV7-2 to TRBJ2-1; 8 positions match TRBD2. The CDR3 runs to 15 residues. Germline V lookup: CDR1 SGHTA, CDR2 FQGNSA. J gave up 7 bases and V 4 bases, and 9 bases lay outside the gene matches. Full variable domain (missing parts from reference TRBV7-2 and TRBJ2-1): GAGVSQSPSNKVTEKGKDVELRCDPISGHTALYWYRQSLGQGLEFLIYFQGNSAPDKSGLPSDRFSAERTGGSVSTLTIQRTQQEDSAVYLCASSSGQPGGNEQFFGPGTRLTVL.

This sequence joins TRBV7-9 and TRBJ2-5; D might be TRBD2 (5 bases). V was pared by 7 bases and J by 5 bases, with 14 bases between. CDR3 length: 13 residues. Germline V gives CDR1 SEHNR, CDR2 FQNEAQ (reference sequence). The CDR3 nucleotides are TGTGCCAGCACCCCACAGTGGGAGGAGACCCAGTACTTC. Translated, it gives CASTPQWEETQYF.

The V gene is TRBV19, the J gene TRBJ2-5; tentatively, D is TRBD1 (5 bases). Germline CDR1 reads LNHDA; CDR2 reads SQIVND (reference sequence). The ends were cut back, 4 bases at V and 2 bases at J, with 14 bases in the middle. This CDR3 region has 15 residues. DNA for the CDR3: TGTGCCAGTAGTACACAGGAGACGGGTCAAGAGACCCAGTACTTC. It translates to CASSTQETGQETQYF.

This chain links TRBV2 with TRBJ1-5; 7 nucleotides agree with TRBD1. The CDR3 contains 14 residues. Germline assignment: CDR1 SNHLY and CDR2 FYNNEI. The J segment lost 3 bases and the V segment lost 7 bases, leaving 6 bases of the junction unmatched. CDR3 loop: CASMGDRVNQPQHF. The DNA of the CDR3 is TGTGCCAGCATGGGTGACAGGGTCAATCAGCCCCAGCATTTT.

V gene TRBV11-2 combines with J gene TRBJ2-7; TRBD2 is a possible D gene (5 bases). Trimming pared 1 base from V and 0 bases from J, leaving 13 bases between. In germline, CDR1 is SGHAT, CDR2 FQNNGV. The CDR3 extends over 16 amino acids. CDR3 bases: TGTGCCAGCAGCTTAGGCTTGGGGAGCCGCTCCTACGAGCAGTACTTC. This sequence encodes CASSLGLGSRSYEQYF.

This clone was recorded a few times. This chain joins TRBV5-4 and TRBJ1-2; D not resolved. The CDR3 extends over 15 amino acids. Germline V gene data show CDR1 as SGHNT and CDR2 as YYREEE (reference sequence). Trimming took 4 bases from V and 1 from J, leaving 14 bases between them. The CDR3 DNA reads TGTGCCAGCAGCGCTTCGGCCAGGCGTAACTATGGCTACACCTTC. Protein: CASSASARRNYGYTF. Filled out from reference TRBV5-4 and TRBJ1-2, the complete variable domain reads ETGVTQSPTHLIKTRGQQVTLRCSSQSGHNTVSWYQQALGQGPQFIFQYYREEENGRGNFPPRFSGLQFPNYSSELNVNALELDDSALYLCASSASARRNYGYTFGSGTRLTVV.

The CDR3 spells CASSRLAGTGELFF. The CDR3 DNA sequence: TGTGCCAGCTCACGACTAGCGGGCACCGGGGAGCTGTTTTTT. V is TRBV18 and J is TRBJ2-2; 10 nucleotides align to TRBD2. This CDR3 is 14 amino acids long. Germline V gene data show CDR1 as KGHSH and CDR2 as LQKENI. V dropped 4 bases and J dropped 4; count of bases not matched to a gene: 0.

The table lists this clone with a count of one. The CDR3 reads CASSPPDRDEYEQYF. The DNA of the CDR3 is TGTGCCAGCTCACCCCCGGACAGGGATGAGTACGAGCAGTACTTC. V gene TRBV18 combines with J gene TRBJ2-7, with 8 positions matching TRBD1. Germline V gene data show CDR1 as KGHSH and CDR2 as LQKENI. Unmatched junction bases numbered 8, after V lost 3 bases and J lost 4 bases. The CDR3 runs to 15 residues.

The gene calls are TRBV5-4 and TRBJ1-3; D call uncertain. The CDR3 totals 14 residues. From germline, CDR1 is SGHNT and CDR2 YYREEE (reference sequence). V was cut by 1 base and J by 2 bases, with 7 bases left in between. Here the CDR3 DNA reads TGTGCCAGCAGCTTGTACCCAGCTGGAAACACCATATATTTT. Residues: CASSLYPAGNTIYF.

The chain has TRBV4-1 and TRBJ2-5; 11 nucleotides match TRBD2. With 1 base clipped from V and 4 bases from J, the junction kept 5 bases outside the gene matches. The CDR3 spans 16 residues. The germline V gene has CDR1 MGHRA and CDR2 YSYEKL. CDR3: CASSQVGLAGRETQYF. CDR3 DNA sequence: TGCGCCAGCAGCCAAGTAGGACTAGCGGGTCGAGAGACCCAGTACTTC.

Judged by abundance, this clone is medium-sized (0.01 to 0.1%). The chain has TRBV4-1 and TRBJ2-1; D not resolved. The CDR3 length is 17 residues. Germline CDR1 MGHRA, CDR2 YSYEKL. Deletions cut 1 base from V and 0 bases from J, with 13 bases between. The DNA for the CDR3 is TGCGCCAGCAGCCAAGCCGGTGTCCCGAGCTCCTACAATGAGCAGTTCTTC. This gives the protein CASSQAGVPSSYNEQFF.

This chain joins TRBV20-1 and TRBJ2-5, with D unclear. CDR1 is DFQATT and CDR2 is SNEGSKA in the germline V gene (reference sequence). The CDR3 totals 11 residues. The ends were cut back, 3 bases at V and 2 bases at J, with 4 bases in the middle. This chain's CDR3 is CSARTQETQYF. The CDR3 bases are TGCAGTGCTAGGACGCAAGAGACCCAGTACTTC.

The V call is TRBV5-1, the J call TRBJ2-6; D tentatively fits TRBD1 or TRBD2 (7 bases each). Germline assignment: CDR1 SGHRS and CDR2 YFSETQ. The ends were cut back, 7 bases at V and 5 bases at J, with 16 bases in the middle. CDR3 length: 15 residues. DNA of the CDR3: TGCGCCAGCGGCCAGGGGGGGACGAGGGCCAACGTCCTGACTTTC. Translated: CASGQGGTRANVLTF.